The next 20 T cell receptor beta chains were all read from a single sample in a study of blood T cells in healthy people across ages. The second PCR ran roughly 6 to 11 cycles with a sample-barcoded 5' primer and J-beta primers. TCRdb analysed the 5' RACE reads with MiXCR anew, one entry per CDR3 protein. Of about 1.6 million distinct CDR3 sequences in the sample, roughly 30% were seen once. Sequenced input: blood. These receptors were collected from a woman aged 30 to 39 in good health.

This rearrangement joins TRBV9 to TRBJ2-3; TRBD2 agrees at 16 bases. Germline CDR1 and CDR2: SGDLS and YYNGEE. The CDR3 sequence is 18 residues long. The J segment lost 2 bases and the V segment lost 3 bases, leaving 6 bases of the junction unmatched. The CDR3 loop reads CASSEGLAGGTPTDTQYF. In DNA form, the CDR3 reads TGTGCCAGCAGCGAGGGACTAGCGGGGGGGACTCCCACAGATACGCAGTATTTT.

The chain links TRBV6-6 to TRBJ1-1; tentatively, D is TRBD1 (6 bases). The V gene lost 6 bases and the J gene lost 6 bases, with 20 bases spanning the gap. The CDR3 sequence is 15 residues long. CDR1 and CDR2 from the germline V gene are MNHNY and SVGAGI (reference sequence). CDR3 residues: CASSPGGGGRAEAFF. CDR3 DNA: TGTGCCAGCAGCCCTGGGGGTGGGGGCAGGGCTGAAGCTTTCTTT.

Ten or more counts support this clonotype. The chain links TRBV6-6 to TRBJ2-7; a weak D match, TRBD2 (6 bases). This CDR3 is built from 14 residues. V was clipped by 4 bases and J by 7 bases, with 17 bases between them. Looked up from germline, CDR1 is MNHNY and CDR2 is SVGAGI (reference sequence). CDR3 sequence (DNA): TGTGCCAGCAGTTGGTCTAGCGATAACGGTGAGCAGTACTTC. Translated: CASSWSSDNGEQYF.

This clonotype turned up a few times. This chain joins TRBV5-1 and TRBJ2-1, with TRBD2 identical over 8 bases. Germline loops: CDR1 SGHRS, CDR2 YFSETQ. The CDR3 runs to 18 residues. With V trimmed by 5 bases and J by 8 bases, 21 bases remained unmatched. The CDR3 region is CASSPIGGALSWADEQFF. CDR3 in DNA: TGCGCCAGCAGTCCGATCGGGGGGGCGTTAAGCTGGGCCGATGAGCAGTTCTTC. The whole variable domain, remainder taken from reference TRBV5-1 and TRBJ2-1, is KAGVTQTPRYLIKTRGQQVTLSCSPISGHRSVSWYQQTPGQGLQFLFEYFSETQRNKGNFPGRFSGRQFSNSRSEMNVSTLELGDSALYLCASSPIGGALSWADEQFFGPGTRLTVL.

The chain uses TRBV3-1 and TRBJ2-3; 8 bases map to TRBD2. CDR3 length: 15 amino acids. V shed 8 bases and J 5 bases; nucleotides not matched to a gene: 12. Looked up from germline, CDR1 is LGHDT and CDR2 is YNNKEL (reference sequence). The CDR3 loop reads CASLPRRGAGDTQYF. The CDR3 nucleotides are TGTGCCAGCCTCCCGCGGCGGGGGGCCGGAGATACGCAGTATTTT.

The genes are TRBV20-1 and TRBJ2-7, with D perhaps matching TRBD1 (5 bases). The CDR3 spans 14 residues. The germline CDR1 and CDR2 sequences are DFQATT and SNEGSKA (reference sequence). The V end lost 0 bases, the J end lost 3 bases, and 12 bases lay between the germline ends. The CDR3 bases are TGCAGTGCTAGAGACCCAGGGTCAGTCTACGAGCAGTACTTC. Translating it yields CSARDPGSVYEQYF.

CDR3 in DNA: TGTGCCAGCAGGCTGGGACAGGTTGATAATGAAAAACTGTTTTTT. Translation: CASRLGQVDNEKLFF. This chain uses TRBV3-1 with TRBJ1-4, with 8 bases matching TRBD1. Germline V gene sequence: CDR1 LGHDT, CDR2 YNNKEL (reference sequence). This CDR3 spans 15 amino acids. Losses at the gene ends were 6 bases for V and 4 bases for J; bases not matched to a gene: 7.

This clonotype has more than one count but fewer than ten. The chain links TRBV3-1 to TRBJ1-1, with 7 bases that match TRBD1. The CDR3 spans 15 residues. V lost 4 bases to trimming and J lost 3 bases; unmatched junction nucleotides: 8. CDR1 LGHDT and CDR2 YNNKEL come from the germline V gene (reference sequence). DNA of the CDR3: TGTGCCAGCAGCCCTACGGGACAGAGGTACACTGAAGCTTTCTTT. Protein: CASSPTGQRYTEAFF.

The chain has TRBV5-1 and TRBJ1-1; D gene ambiguous. The CDR3 is 17 amino acids. The ends were cut back, 4 bases at V and 0 bases at J, with 19 bases in the middle. The germline V gene encodes CDR1 SGHRS and CDR2 YFSETQ. As DNA, the CDR3 is TGCGCCAGCAGCGCGGGGAATTGGGCCCGAATGAACACTGAAGCTTTCTTT. It specifies CASSAGNWARMNTEAFF.

This clonotype was found a few times. CDR3 loop: CAISESSGQETQYF. The CDR3, as DNA: TGTGCCATCAGTGAGTCGAGTGGACAAGAGACCCAGTACTTC. J is TRBJ2-5 and V is TRBV10-3; D gene ambiguous. The V gene's germline CDR1 is ENHRY and CDR2 SYGVKD. Trimming left V 0 bases short and J 2 bases short, with 7 bases between. CDR3 length: 14 residues.

This clonotype was detected a few times. This chain joins TRBV29-1 and TRBJ2-3, with TRBD2 identical over 14 bases. Germline CDR1 SQVTM, CDR2 ANQGSEA. CDR3 length: 15 amino acids. V was pared by 6 bases and J by 4 bases, with 6 bases of the junction left unmatched. CDR3: CSVPGLAGVADTQYF. The CDR3 bases are TGCAGCGTGCCGGGACTAGCGGGAGTGGCAGATACGCAGTATTTT.

The chain carries TRBV20-1 and TRBJ1-1; TRBD1 matches 9 bases. This CDR3 region has 16 residues. Germline values: CDR1 DFQATT, CDR2 SNEGSKA (reference sequence). The trim removed 5 bases at V and 1 base at J, leaving 11 bases unmatched. This chain's CDR3 is CSAPRGTGNKNTEAFF. The CDR3 nucleotides read TGCAGTGCTCCCCGGGGGACAGGGAACAAGAACACTGAAGCTTTCTTT.

As to this clonotype: One end of the junction is discordant with germline, which a read error may explain. The chain carries TRBV9 and TRBJ2-7, with D tentatively TRBD1 (6 bases). Germline V lookup: CDR1 SGDLS, CDR2 YYNGEE. This CDR3 region has 16 residues. CDR3 nucleotide sequence: TGCGCCAGCAGCGTAGAGGGGACATTATTAGGCGACGAGCAGTACTTC. Translating gives CASSVEGTLLGDEQYF.

The J gene is TRBJ1-1, the V gene TRBV20-1; D not resolved. The CDR3 consists of 13 residues. Trimming took off 6 bases at V and 2 bases at J, with 13 bases between the two ends. Germline V gives CDR1 DFQATT, CDR2 SNEGSKA (reference sequence). The CDR3 region has the DNA TGCAGTGCCGGTCTGGGCAGAAACACTGAAGCTTTCTTT. Protein product: CSAGLGRNTEAFF.

The gene calls are TRBV9 and TRBJ2-5; TRBD2 agrees at 12 bases. The CDR3 consists of 17 residues. V was clipped by 2 bases and J by 1 base; unmatched bases: 6. Germline CDR1 reads SGDLS; CDR2 reads YYNGEE. CDR3 DNA: TGTGCCAGCAGCGTGCTAGCGGGGGGGAACCTCCAAGAGACCCAGTACTTC. Protein: CASSVLAGGNLQETQYF.

With regard to this clonotype: A much larger clone differs by one base, so this may be a read error. This chain uses TRBV4-1 with TRBJ2-5; D might be TRBD1 (5 bases). The CDR3 has 14 amino acids. Looked up from germline, CDR1 is MGHRA and CDR2 is YSYEKL. The CDR3 loop is CARSPRQLQETQYF. DNA for the CDR3: TGCGCCCGCAGCCCACGACAGTTACAAGAGACCCAGTACTTC.

This clonotype appeared a few times. The V call is TRBV4-1, the J call TRBJ2-5; D may be TRBD1 or TRBD2 (5 bases each). Germline-derived CDR1 and CDR2 are MGHRA and YSYEKL. Trimming pared 1 base from V and 4 bases from J, leaving 16 bases between. CDR3 size: 16 residues. This CDR3 is CASSQAGRERGETQYF. CDR3 nucleotide sequence: TGCGCCAGCAGCCAAGCAGGCAGGGAGAGAGGAGAGACCCAGTACTTC.

The CDR3 spells CSAGPSTYEQYF. The CDR3, as DNA: TGCAGTGCCGGTCCCAGCACCTACGAGCAGTACTTC. The chain joins TRBV20-1 to TRBJ2-7; unclear D gene. Trimming took 6 bases from V and 2 from J, leaving 11 bases between them. Germline V lookup: CDR1 DFQATT, CDR2 SNEGSKA (reference sequence). There are 12 residues in the CDR3.

This clonotype appeared a few times. The rearrangement uses TRBV9 and TRBJ2-7, with 7 bases identical to TRBD2. Germline V gives CDR1 SGDLS, CDR2 YYNGEE. This CDR3 spans 12 amino acids. Trimming cost V 4 bases and J 9 bases; bases outside gene matches: 7. CDR3 coding DNA: TGTGCCAGCAGCCCCGGCGGGGGTGGGCAGTACTTC. Translating it yields CASSPGGGGQYF.

This chain links TRBV7-3 with TRBJ1-1; the D gene is possibly TRBD1 (6 bases). The germline V gene has CDR1 SGHTA and CDR2 FQGTGA. This CDR3 is 13 amino acids long. V lost 5 bases and J lost 7, with 14 bases in between. The DNA of the CDR3 is TGTGCCAGCAGCCCGGGCAGGGGCCATGAAGCTTTCTTT. Its protein is CASSPGRGHEAFF.